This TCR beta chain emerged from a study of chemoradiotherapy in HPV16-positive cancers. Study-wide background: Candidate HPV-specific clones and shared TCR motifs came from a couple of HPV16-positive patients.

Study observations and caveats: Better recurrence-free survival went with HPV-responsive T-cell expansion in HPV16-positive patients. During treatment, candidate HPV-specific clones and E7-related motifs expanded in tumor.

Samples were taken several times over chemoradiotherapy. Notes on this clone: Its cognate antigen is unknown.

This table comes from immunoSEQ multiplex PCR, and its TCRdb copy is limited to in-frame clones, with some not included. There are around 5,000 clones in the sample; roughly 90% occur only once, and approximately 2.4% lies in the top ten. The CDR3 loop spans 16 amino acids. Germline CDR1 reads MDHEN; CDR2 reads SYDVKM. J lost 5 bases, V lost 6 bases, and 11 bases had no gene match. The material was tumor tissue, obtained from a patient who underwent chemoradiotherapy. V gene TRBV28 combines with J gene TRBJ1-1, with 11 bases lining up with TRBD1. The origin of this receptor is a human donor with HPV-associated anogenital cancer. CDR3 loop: CASSPGTGGRRTEAFF. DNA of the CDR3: TGTGCCAGCAGCCCCGGGACAGGGGGAAGAAGGACTGAAGCTTTCTTT. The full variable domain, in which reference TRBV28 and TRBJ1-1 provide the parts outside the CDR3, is DVKVTQSSRYLVKRTGEKVFLECVQDMDHENMFWYRQDPGLGLRLIYFSYDVKMKEKGDIPEGYSVSREKKERFSLILESASTNQTSMYLCASSPGTGGRRTEAFFGQGTRLTVV.